The T cell receptor (beta chain) under discussion was sequenced for a study of blood T cell repertoires in COVID-19. The J segment lost 7 bases and the V segment lost 3 bases, leaving 13 bases of the junction unmatched. Germline loops: CDR1 SGHRS, CDR2 YFSETQ. The CDR3 runs 17 residues. Repertoires were generated with immunoSEQ multiplex PCR, while TCRdb's copy carries only in-frame clones and drops some. The sample carries fewer than 300,000 clones, 82% recorded once. The sample consisted of peripheral blood. This TCR derives from a woman aged 18 to 35 with acute or convalescent COVID-19. The V gene is TRBV5-1, the J gene TRBJ2-1, with 10 bases identical to TRBD2. CDR3 region: CASSSPDLAGVTNEQFF. The CDR3, as DNA: TGCGCCAGCAGCTCACCTGACCTAGCGGGAGTGACGAATGAGCAGTTCTTC. The variable domain in full, completed from reference TRBV5-1 and TRBJ2-1, reads KAGVTQTPRYLIKTRGQQVTLSCSPISGHRSVSWYQQTPGQGLQFLFEYFSETQRNKGNFPGRFSGRQFSNSRSEMNVSTLELGDSALYLCASSSPDLAGVTNEQFFGPGTRLTVL.